The rows below give T cell receptor beta chains drawn from one sample of a study of blood T cell repertoires in COVID-19. Profiled with immunoSEQ multiplex PCR; TCRdb holds only in-frame clones, not every one. The table shows 75,000 to 95,000 clones, with more than 70% occurring only once. Sequencing was carried out using peripheral blood. The receptors derive from a woman older than 75 with acute or convalescent COVID-19. The CDR3 runs from the conserved cysteine through the conserved F or W. The D gene is left open where the match is weak. Where a row states a size, it is once, few, many or the class of an expanded clone; other rows omit it.

J: TRBJ2-1; V: TRBV7-3; D: -; size: -; DNA: TGTGCCAGCAGCTCCGGACCAGGACTTACATATGAGCAGTTCTTC; CDR3: CASSSGPGLTYEQFF
J: TRBJ1-5; V: TRBV21-1; D: -; size: -; DNA: TGTGCCAGCAGCAAAGTTCCTCGGGGGATGCACATACGCAATCAGCCCCAGCATTTT; CDR3: CASSKVPRGMHIRNQPQHF
J: TRBJ1-2; V: TRBV15; D: TRBD1; size: -; DNA: TGTGCCACCAGCAGAGAGGGGGGACAGACCTTC; CDR3: CATSREGGQTF
J: TRBJ1-1; V: TRBV7-2; D: TRBD1; size: -; DNA: TGTGCCAGCAGCCAGGACAGGGTCACTGAAGCTTTCTTT; CDR3: CASSQDRVTEAFF
J: TRBJ1-1; V: TRBV7-2; D: TRBD1; size: once; DNA: TGTGCCAGCAGCTTAGCGCCAGGGGGGACTGAAGCTTTCTTT; CDR3: CASSLAPGGTEAFF
J: TRBJ1-2; V: TRBV5-4; D: -; size: -; DNA: TGTGCCAGCAGCCCGACAGGCTATGGCTACACCTTC; CDR3: CASSPTGYGYTF
J: TRBJ2-7; V: TRBV5-1; D: TRBD2; size: -; DNA: TGCGCCAGCAGCCAGAGGGCGGGAGAGGGCGAGCAGTACTTC; CDR3: CASSQRAGEGEQYF
J: TRBJ2-3; V: TRBV2; D: TRBD2; size: -; DNA: TGTGCCAGCAGTGAAGGGGCTAGCGGGGGGCTACATACGCAGTATTTT; CDR3: CASSEGASGGLHTQYF
J: TRBJ1-4; V: TRBV2; D: -; size: -; DNA: TGTGCCAGCAGTGAGATCCGCGGAGAGTCCTCAACTAATGAAAAACTGTTTTTT; CDR3: CASSEIRGESSTNEKLFF
J: TRBJ1-2; V: TRBV6-2/TRBV6-3; D: TRBD1; size: -; DNA: TGTGCCAGCACCCCGGACAGGGCAAAGTATGGCTACACCTTC; CDR3: CASTPDRAKYGYTF
J: TRBJ2-7; V: TRBV30; D: TRBD2; size: -; DNA: TGTGCTCACTCTAGCGGGAGTGCTAGCTCCTACGAGCAGTACTTC; CDR3: CAHSSGSASSYEQYF
J: TRBJ2-3; V: TRBV7-3; D: -; size: -; DNA: TGTGCCAGCAGCTTAACGAGGGGCACAGATACGCAGTATTTT; CDR3: CASSLTRGTDTQYF
J: TRBJ2-1; V: TRBV15; D: -; size: -; DNA: TGTGCCACCAGCAGAGATGGGGGCAACAATGAGCAGTTCTTC; CDR3: CATSRDGGNNEQFF
J: TRBJ1-2; V: TRBV30; D: TRBD1; size: -; DNA: TGTGCCTGGAGTGGGGGACAGGGCCAGGGGCACACCTTC; CDR3: CAWSGGQGQGHTF
J: TRBJ1-1; V: TRBV9; D: -; size: -; DNA: TGTGCCAGCAGGAACGCCCAAGACAGTGAAGCTTTCTTT; CDR3: CASRNAQDSEAFF
J: TRBJ1-5; V: TRBV5-6; D: -; size: -; DNA: TGTGCCAGCAGCTTGGCGACGGGTCAGCCCCAGCATTTT; CDR3: CASSLATGQPQHF
J: TRBJ2-5; V: TRBV28; D: -; size: -; DNA: TGTGCCAGCAGTTTTGGTGGGCCAGAGACCCAGTACTTC; CDR3: CASSFGGPETQYF
J: TRBJ1-1; V: TRBV27; D: -; size: -; DNA: TGTGCCAGCCGCCAAACCAGGGCAATGAACACTGAAGCTTTCTTT; CDR3: CASRQTRAMNTEAFF